The 13 T cell receptor beta chains given below trace back to one sample, sequenced in a study of blood T cell repertoires in COVID-19. TCRdb keeps only in-frame clones here, not all; method: immunoSEQ multiplex PCR. The sample has over 45,000 clones, roughly 90% seen once; the top ten hold 5.1%. Sample: peripheral blood. Receptor source: a man older than 75 in a cohort sampled during active COVID-19.

This clone was seen a few times. V usage is TRBV2 and J usage is TRBJ2-2, with D tentatively TRBD1 (5 bases). The CDR3 contains 15 residues. V lost 2 bases to trimming and J lost 4 bases, with 11 bases between them. CDR1 is SNHLY and CDR2 is FYNNEI in the germline V gene. The CDR3 DNA is TGTGCCAGCAGTGAAAGGCAGGGTGGCACCGGGGAGCTGTTTTTT. It is translated as CASSERQGGTGELFF.

This clone showed up just a few times. V is TRBV5-5 and J is TRBJ1-5, with 11 positions matching TRBD1. The V gene end was trimmed by 3 bases and the J gene end by 3 bases; junction bases not matched to a gene: 2. Germline CDR1 is SGHKS and CDR2 is YYEKEE (reference sequence). The CDR3 has 15 residues. The CDR3 loop reads CASSWGQGDNQPQHF. The CDR3 nucleotides are TGTGCCAGCAGCTGGGGACAGGGGGACAATCAGCCCCAGCATTTT.

The V gene is TRBV28, the J gene TRBJ2-7, with D perhaps TRBD1 (6 bases). The CDR3 is made up of 14 amino acids. Germline values: CDR1 MDHEN, CDR2 SYDVKM. V dropped 2 bases and J dropped 2 bases, with 10 bases sitting between them. CDR3 loop: CASSLGGMPYEQYF. The DNA of the CDR3 is TGTGCCAGCAGTTTAGGGGGCATGCCCTACGAGCAGTACTTC.

The rearrangement uses TRBV3-1 (or the pseudogene TRBV3-2) and TRBJ1-3; the match to TRBD1 covers 11 bases. The germline CDR1 and CDR2 sequences are LGHDT and YNNKEL (reference sequence). The CDR3 loop spans 18 amino acids. Trimming cost V 6 bases and J 0 bases; bases outside gene matches: 10. The CDR3 is CASSLGPGQGASGNTIYF. The CDR3 DNA reads TGTGCCAGCAGTCTAGGACCCGGACAGGGGGCCTCTGGAAACACCATATATTTT.

The chain joins TRBV9 to TRBJ2-5, with 10 bases aligning to TRBD2. The germline gives CDR1 SGDLS, CDR2 YYNGEE. The V segment lost 0 bases and the J segment 2 bases; nucleotides outside the gene matches: 4. CDR3 size: 16 residues. In DNA form, the CDR3 reads TGTGCCAGCAGCGTAGCTAGCGGGAGCCCTCAAGAGACCCAGTACTTC. Its protein product is CASSVASGSPQETQYF.

V gene TRBV2 combines with J gene TRBJ2-7, with TRBD2 identical over 12 bases. Germline lookup yields CDR1 SNHLY and CDR2 FYNNEI. The CDR3 has 15 residues. J was trimmed by 1 base and V by 9 bases; bases with no gene match: 7. The CDR3 DNA sequence: TGTGCCAGGGGTTTGGGACTAGCGGGTTCCTACGAGCAGTACTTC. Amino acids: CARGLGLAGSYEQYF.

V gene TRBV7-2 combines with J gene TRBJ1-3; D unclear. The CDR3 covers 16 residues. Trimming took 1 base from V and 0 from J, leaving 10 bases between them. Looked up from germline, CDR1 is SGHTA and CDR2 is FQGNSA. CDR3 in DNA: TGTGCCAGCAGCTTAGTGGAGCCGAGCTCTGGAAACACCATATATTTT. Translating gives CASSLVEPSSGNTIYF.

The CDR3, as DNA: TGCGCCAGCAGCTCTGGTGGGGGGGGCGCAACTAATGAAAAACTGTTTTTT. It is translated as CASSSGGGGATNEKLFF. The chain carries TRBV5-1 and TRBJ1-4; tentatively, D is TRBD1 (6 bases). In germline, CDR1 is SGHRS, CDR2 YFSETQ. The CDR3 runs 17 residues. The V gene lost 3 bases and the J gene lost 0 bases, with 15 bases spanning the gap.

This chain uses TRBV5-1 with TRBJ2-1, with TRBD2 matching 11 bases. V dropped 3 bases and J dropped 7; count of bases not matched to a gene: 6. Germline V lookup: CDR1 SGHRS, CDR2 YFSETQ. The length of the CDR3 is 15 residues. The CDR3 loop is CASSSLLAGENEQFF. The CDR3 region has the DNA TGCGCCAGCAGCTCATTACTAGCGGGAGAAAATGAGCAGTTCTTC.

The CDR3 sequence: CASSGRTGGNEKLFF. The CDR3 DNA reads as TGTGCCAGCAGCGGACGGACAGGGGGTAATGAAAAACTGTTTTTT. This rearrangement joins TRBV5-4 to TRBJ1-4, with TRBD1 matching over 10 bases. The germline V gene encodes CDR1 SGHNT and CDR2 YYREEE (reference sequence). This CDR3 contains 15 residues. V trimming: 4 bases; J trimming: 4 bases; junction bases outside the gene matches: 4.

The CDR3 protein is CASSVFWATDTQYF. CDR3 sequence (DNA): TGTGCCAGCAGCGTATTCTGGGCGACAGATACGCAGTATTTT. The V call is TRBV9, the J call TRBJ2-3; no clear D gene. Between the trimmed V and J ends, which lost 1 base and 3 bases, there was a span of 9 bases. The CDR3 is made up of 14 amino acids. Per the germline V gene, CDR1 is SGDLS and CDR2 is YYNGEE.

The V gene is TRBV11-2, the J gene TRBJ2-7, with D maybe TRBD2 (5 bases). Per germline, CDR1 SGHAT and CDR2 FQNNGV. With 1 base removed from V and 5 bases from J, the gap between germline ends came to 12 bases. The CDR3 spans 14 residues. The CDR3 region has the DNA TGTGCCAGCAGCTTAGGGTGGGAGCAGGACGAGCAGTACTTC. Protein product: CASSLGWEQDEQYF.

Here the CDR3 DNA reads TGTGCCAGCAGTGTTAGCGTAGCCAAAAACATTCAGTACTTC. Its translation is CASSVSVAKNIQYF. The V and J genes are TRBV2 and TRBJ2-4; possible D gene TRBD2, 5 bases. From germline, CDR1 is SNHLY and CDR2 FYNNEI. Deletions cut 4 bases from V and 0 bases from J, with 7 bases between. The length of the CDR3 is 14 residues. Drawing the rest from reference TRBV2 and TRBJ2-4, the complete variable domain is EPEVTQTPSHQVTQMGQEVILRCVPISNHLYFYWYRQILGQKVEFLVSFYNNEISEKSEIFDDQFSVERPDGSNFTLKIRSTKLEDSAMYFCASSVSVAKNIQYFGAGTRLSVL.